The sequence of this T cell receptor beta chain was determined in a study of blood T cell repertoires in COVID-19. The data were produced by immunoSEQ multiplex PCR, yet TCRdb's version contains in-frame clones alone and is incomplete. The sample holds approximately 300,000 clones, approximately 90% seen once. Trimming shortened V by 0 bases and J by 0 bases, and 14 bases separated the two germline ends. The germline V gene has CDR1 SGHTA and CDR2 FQGNSA. The CDR3 extends over 17 amino acids. The TCR sequence derives from a woman in her twenties or thirties who had been exposed to COVID-19. The sequenced material came from PBMCs or T cells enriched from blood (not recorded which). The genes are TRBV7-2 and TRBJ1-2; weak D call: TRBD1 (5 bases). CDR3: CASSLAGVGTTNYGYTF. The CDR3, as DNA: TGTGCCAGCAGCTTAGCAGGGGTCGGGACTACTAACTATGGCTACACCTTC.